The 2 T cell receptor beta chains below were found in one sample sequenced in a study of beta chain features in type 1 diabetes. Every isolated RNA sample was fully reverse transcribed, so sequencing captured expressed TCRB transcripts. The data were produced by immunoSEQ multiplex PCR, yet TCRdb's version contains in-frame clones alone and is incomplete. The sample has a few hundred thousand clones; approximately 9.9% are singletons. Sequenced sample: naive CD4+ T cells from blood. These receptors were collected from a woman aged 25 to 45 in good health.

This clone was recorded a few times. This chain links TRBV28 with TRBJ2-3; D is possibly TRBD2 (7 bases). Germline CDR1 and CDR2: MDHEN and SYDVKM. Between the trimmed V and J ends, which lost 5 bases and 0 bases, there was a span of 15 bases. The CDR3 sequence is 16 residues long. The CDR3 sequence: CASSEGGTASTDTQYF. In DNA, the CDR3 is TGTGCCAGCAGTGAGGGGGGGACGGCTAGCACAGATACGCAGTATTTT.

The rearrangement links TRBV11-2 to TRBJ2-1; the D gene is possibly TRBD1 (7 bases). The germline gives CDR1 SGHAT, CDR2 FQNNGV. CDR3 length: 16 residues. The V end lost 5 bases, the J end lost 7 bases, and 21 bases lay between the germline ends. CDR3 residues: CASSPAGTAALNEQFF. DNA for the CDR3: TGTGCCAGCAGCCCTGCGGGGACAGCAGCTTTGAATGAGCAGTTCTTC.